This T cell receptor beta chain was profiled in a study of response to subunit inactivated influenza vaccine. CDR1 is KGHDR and CDR2 is SFDVKD in the germline V gene. Trimming cost V 0 bases and J 6 bases; bases outside gene matches: 6. The CDR3 consists of 17 residues. TCRdb reprocessed the RT-PCR reads with MiXCR, giving one entry per CDR3 protein. The sample has hundreds of thousands of distinct CDR3 sequences, approximately 12% seen once. This clonotype was found many times. The V and J genes are TRBV24-1 and TRBJ2-3, with TRBD2 matching over 12 bases. This TCR derives from a man aged 50-59 years who received an inactivated influenza vaccine. Sequencing used PBMCs from blood, obtained on the day of vaccination. For the CDR3, the DNA is TGTGCCACCAGTGATTTGCACACTAGCGGGAGGCCCGATACGCAGTATTTT. The encoded protein is CATSDLHTSGRPDTQYF.